The rows below give T cell receptor beta chains drawn from one sample of a study of T cell responses to AZD1222 COVID-19 vaccine. Assay: immunoSEQ multiplex PCR; the TCRdb copy retains only in-frame clones and omits some. The table records roughly 190,000 clones, roughly 93% of them present only once. The material was peripheral blood, obtained on day 0 of AZD1222 vaccination. These receptors were obtained from an adult in good health. Both conserved end residues are part of each CDR3. The order of the fields is J gene, V gene, clone size, D gene, CDR3 length, CDR3 protein, CDR3 DNA. D genes are given only for firm matches. The size of a clone is reported for some rows only, either as once, few or many, or as a class for expanded clones.

J: TRBJ1-2
V: TRBV27
size: .
D: .
length: 13
CDR3: CASSFADSYGYTF
DNA: TGTGCCAGCAGTTTTGCAGACTCTTATGGCTACACCTTC

J: TRBJ2-2
V: TRBV11-2
size: .
D: .
length: 15
CDR3: CASSLDGTRTGELFF
DNA: TGTGCCAGCAGCTTAGATGGGACACGTACCGGGGAGCTGTTTTTT

J: TRBJ1-1
V: TRBV11-2
size: .
D: .
length: 16
CDR3: CASSFYPQKPNTEAFF
DNA: TGTGCCAGCAGCTTTTACCCCCAGAAACCCAACACTGAAGCTTTCTTT

J: TRBJ1-1
V: TRBV5-1
size: .
D: .
length: 13
CDR3: CASSLGGSGEAFF
DNA: TGCGCCAGCAGCTTGGGTGGGTCCGGTGAAGCTTTCTTT

J: TRBJ2-7
V: TRBV7-8
size: .
D: .
length: 12
CDR3: CASSLLQPEQYF
DNA: TGTGCCAGCAGCTTACTTCAGCCCGAGCAGTACTTC

J: TRBJ2-7
V: TRBV5-1
size: once
D: .
length: 13
CDR3: CASSLKGPYEQYF
DNA: TGCGCCAGCAGCTTGAAGGGACCCTACGAGCAGTACTTC

J: TRBJ1-5
V: TRBV11-2
size: .
D: TRBD1
length: 13
CDR3: CASSQVSGTAQHF
DNA: TGTGCCAGCAGCCAAGTTTCCGGGACAGCACAGCATTTT

J: TRBJ1-2
V: TRBV20-1
size: medium-sized
D: TRBD1
length: 15
CDR3: CSASDRDSLNYGYTF
DNA: TGCAGTGCTAGTGATAGGGACAGTCTTAACTATGGCTACACCTTC

J: TRBJ1-6
V: TRBV19
size: .
D: .
length: 12
CDR3: CASSSPNSPLHF
DNA: TGTGCCAGTAGCTCCCCGAATTCACCCCTCCACTTT

J: TRBJ1-1
V: TRBV6-1
size: few
D: .
length: 14
CDR3: CASSEIMGNTEAFF
DNA: TGTGCCAGCAGTGAGATTATGGGTAACACTGAAGCTTTCTTT

J: TRBJ2-7
V: TRBV4-2
size: .
D: .
length: 14
CDR3: CASSQGERFYEQYF
DNA: TGTGCCAGCAGCCAAGGGGAAAGATTCTACGAGCAGTACTTC

J: TRBJ1-5
V: TRBV19
size: .
D: .
length: 15
CDR3: CASTERAYSNQPQHF
DNA: TGTGCCAGTACAGAACGGGCATATAGCAATCAGCCCCAGCATTTT

J: TRBJ2-1
V: TRBV25-1
size: .
D: TRBD1
length: 16
CDR3: CASSESGTVSYNEQFF
DNA: TGTGCCAGCAGTGAATCGGGGACAGTCTCCTACAATGAGCAGTTCTTC

J: TRBJ1-5
V: TRBV6-5
size: .
D: .
length: 15
CDR3: CASSPGGEGNQPQHF
DNA: TGTGCCAGCAGCCCGGGGGGCGAAGGGAATCAGCCCCAGCATTTT